These 19 T cell receptor beta chains share one sample of origin, sequenced in a study of OX40 agonist ivuxolimab in advanced cancers. TCRdb keeps only in-frame clones here, not all; method: immunoSEQ multiplex PCR. Of tens of thousands of clones in the sample, approximately 80% were seen once. The sequences come from CD4+ or CD8+ T cells sorted from blood, collected in a trial of the OX40 agonist ivuxolimab. The origin of the receptors is an adult with an advanced solid tumor such as melanoma, head and neck, liver or kidney cancer.

The chain uses TRBV27 and TRBJ2-7; TRBD1 matches at 7 bases. CDR3 length: 15 residues. V dropped 2 bases and J dropped 2; count of bases not matched to a gene: 6. Germline V lookup: CDR1 MNHEY, CDR2 SMNVEV (reference sequence). CDR3 coding DNA: TGTGCCAGCAGTTTAGGGACAGTAGTGACCTACGAGCAGTACTTC. It yields the protein CASSLGTVVTYEQYF.

V gene TRBV28 combines with J gene TRBJ2-2; D might be TRBD2 (5 bases). CDR3 length: 15 residues. Trimming left V 6 bases short and J 2 bases short, with 13 bases between. CDR1 is MDHEN and CDR2 is SYDVKM in the germline V gene. The CDR3 is CASSPFGENTGELFF. CDR3 sequence (DNA): TGTGCCAGCAGCCCCTTCGGGGAAAACACCGGGGAGCTGTTTTTT.

The chain employs TRBV7-2 and TRBJ2-2, with D uncertain. CDR1 and CDR2 (germline): SGHTA, FQGNSA. V lost 3 bases to trimming and J lost 2 bases, with 7 bases between them. CDR3 length: 14 amino acids. For the CDR3, the DNA is TGTGCCAGCAGCTTGTACAGAAACACCGGGGAGCTGTTTTTT. It encodes CASSLYRNTGELFF.

The chain employs TRBV6-5 and TRBJ1-2; no firm D call. Germline-derived CDR1 and CDR2 are MNHEY and SVGAGI. Trimming left V 4 bases short and J 7 bases short, with 10 bases between. This CDR3 spans 12 amino acids. Here the CDR3 DNA reads TGTGCCAGCAGTTCCGGGTATAGTGGCTACACCTTC. Translating it yields CASSSGYSGYTF.

The J gene is TRBJ1-2, the V gene TRBV18; D might be TRBD1 (5 bases). Germline CDR1 KGHSH, CDR2 LQKENI. Trimming shortened V by 8 bases and J by 0 bases, and 19 bases separated the two germline ends. The CDR3 is 16 residues long. CDR3 sequence: CASQGADPTANYGYTF. The DNA for the CDR3 is TGTGCCAGCCAAGGGGCAGACCCCACCGCTAACTATGGCTACACCTTC.

This sequence joins TRBV2 and TRBJ1-4; weak D call: TRBD1 (5 bases). Deletions cut 10 bases from V and 5 bases from J, with 17 bases between. Per the germline V gene, CDR1 is SNHLY and CDR2 is FYNNEI. This CDR3 contains 14 residues. CDR3 in amino acids: CATLQGRTNEKLFF. CDR3 sequence (DNA): TGTGCCACGCTGCAGGGCCGAACAAATGAAAAACTGTTTTTT.

This clone was recorded a few times. This chain connects TRBV18 to TRBJ2-5; 9 positions match TRBD1. Germline CDR1 is KGHSH and CDR2 is LQKENI. CDR3 length: 15 amino acids. The junction had 10 bases not matched to a gene; V was cut back by 6 bases and J by 5 bases. CDR3 in amino acids: CASSLWDRESETQYF. Here the CDR3 DNA reads TGTGCCAGCTCCTTATGGGACAGGGAAAGCGAGACCCAGTACTTC.

The J gene is TRBJ1-1, the V gene TRBV7-9; possible D gene TRBD1, 6 bases. Germline CDR1 SEHNR, CDR2 FQNEAQ (reference sequence). V lost 1 base, J lost 5 bases, and 20 bases lay in between. CDR3 length equals 17 residues. CDR3 loop: CASSLDDRLGPRTEAFF. Written as DNA, the CDR3 is TGTGCCAGCAGCTTAGATGACAGGCTCGGGCCCCGAACTGAAGCTTTCTTT.

This clone has just a few counts. The rearrangement uses TRBV7-7 and TRBJ2-2; D not certain. The germline gives CDR1 SSHAT, CDR2 FNYEAQ (reference sequence). This CDR3 region has 14 residues. Trimming took 1 base from V and 1 from J, leaving 4 bases between them. The DNA of the CDR3 is TGTGCCAGCAGCTTAGGAGAGAACACCGGGGAGCTGTTTTTT. This gives the protein CASSLGENTGELFF. Full variable domain (rest looked up from reference TRBV7-7 and TRBJ2-2): GAGVSQSPRYKVTKRGQDVTLRCDPISSHATLYWYQQALGQGPEFLTYFNYEAQPDKSGLPSDRFSAERPEGSISTLTIQRTEQRDSAMYRCASSLGENTGELFFGEGSRLTVL.

The chain couples TRBV2 to TRBJ2-1, with 11 bases fitting TRBD2. Per the germline V gene, CDR1 is SNHLY and CDR2 is FYNNEI. J gave up 12 bases and V 5 bases, and 12 bases lay outside the gene matches. The CDR3 loop spans 15 amino acids. The CDR3 DNA reads as TGTGCCAGCAGTCCGGGTGAGGGACTAGCGGTGACGCAGTTCTTC. This codes for CASSPGEGLAVTQFF. The full variable domain, with the rest looked up from reference TRBV2 and TRBJ2-1, is EPEVTQTPSHQVTQMGQEVILRCVPISNHLYFYWYRQILGQKVEFLVSFYNNEISEKSEIFDDQFSVERPDGSNFTLKIRSTKLEDSAMYFCASSPGEGLAVTQFFGPGTRLTVL.

The chain combines TRBV7-9 with TRBJ2-5; D is perhaps TRBD1 (5 bases). The end of the DNA is better explained by TRBJ2-7, so the J call may be wrong. Germline lookup yields CDR1 SEHNR and CDR2 FQNEAQ (reference sequence). The CDR3 totals 13 residues. Here the CDR3 DNA reads TGTGCCAGCACTCCTGGGGCCCCCTACGAGCAGTACTTC. Residues: CASTPGAPYEQYF.

The gene calls are TRBV6-1 and TRBJ1-1; 8 bases are shared with TRBD1. Germline V gene lookup returns CDR1 MNHNS and CDR2 SASEGT. The CDR3 runs 13 residues. J gave up 1 base and V 8 bases, and 3 bases lay outside the gene matches. The CDR3 reads CASETGGNTEAFF. In nucleotides, the CDR3 is TGTGCCAGCGAAACAGGGGGGAACACTGAAGCTTTCTTT.

The rearrangement links TRBV29-1 to TRBJ2-7, with D perhaps assigned TRBD1 or TRBD2 (6 bases each). Trimming left V 2 bases short and J 0 bases short, with 20 bases between. Germline V gene sequence: CDR1 SQVTM, CDR2 ANQGSEA. The CDR3 runs to 17 residues. CDR3 sequence reads: CSVEKGGSGTRSYEQYF. CDR3 bases: TGCAGCGTTGAAAAAGGGGGGTCCGGGACACGCTCCTACGAGCAGTACTTC.

The chain combines TRBV2 with TRBJ1-4; D not certain. CDR3 length: 14 residues. The germline CDR1 and CDR2 sequences are SNHLY and FYNNEI. V gave up 2 bases and J gave up 8 bases, with 12 bases separating them. CDR3 residues: CASSEYHLGEKLFF. Here the CDR3 DNA reads TGTGCCAGCAGTGAATATCACCTTGGCGAAAAACTGTTTTTT.

This chain links TRBV27 with TRBJ2-3; D remains ambiguous. Between the trimmed V and J ends, which lost 5 bases and 5 bases, there was a span of 14 bases. The CDR3 covers 14 residues. Germline values: CDR1 MNHEY, CDR2 SMNVEV (reference sequence). In DNA, the CDR3 is TGTGCCAGCAGTCTTCACGGACCGAAAGATACGCAGTATTTT. Its translation: CASSLHGPKDTQYF.

The rearrangement links TRBV18 to TRBJ1-1; D possibly corresponds to TRBD1 (6 bases). The germline gives CDR1 KGHSH, CDR2 LQKENI. Trimming took 3 bases from V and 5 from J, leaving 19 bases between them. The length of the CDR3 is 16 residues. Written as DNA, the CDR3 is TGTGCCAGCTCACCGACGGGGGACAAAAAAAATACTGAAGCTTTCTTT. It codes for CASSPTGDKKNTEAFF.

The rearrangement uses TRBV6-1 and TRBJ1-2; 7 nucleotides align to TRBD1. The CDR3 has 15 residues. The ends lost 6 bases at V and 5 bases at J; junction bases unmatched: 12. Germline-derived CDR1 and CDR2 are MNHNS and SASEGT. The CDR3, as DNA: TGTGCCAGCAGCGATGGGCCTGGGACAGCGTATGGCTACACCTTC. It yields the protein CASSDGPGTAYGYTF.

By sample fraction, this clone is medium-sized (0.01 to 0.1%). The V call is TRBV2, the J call TRBJ1-5; no clear D gene. V gave up 4 bases and J gave up 6 bases, with 10 bases separating them. The CDR3 loop spans 13 amino acids. Per the germline V gene, CDR1 is SNHLY and CDR2 is FYNNEI. The chain's CDR3 is CASSGTGFQPQHF. The CDR3 DNA is TGTGCCAGCAGTGGGACCGGGTTTCAGCCCCAGCATTTT.

The sample holds one count of this clone. The genes are TRBV15 and TRBJ2-5; 12 bases line up with TRBD2. Germline loops: CDR1 LNHNV, CDR2 YYDKDF (reference sequence). Losses at the gene ends were 3 bases for V and 2 bases for J; bases not matched to a gene: 4. CDR3 length: 16 residues. Here the CDR3 DNA reads TGTGCCACCAGCAGCCTAGCGGGAGGGGGGCAAGAGACCCAGTACTTC. Amino acids: CATSSLAGGGQETQYF.